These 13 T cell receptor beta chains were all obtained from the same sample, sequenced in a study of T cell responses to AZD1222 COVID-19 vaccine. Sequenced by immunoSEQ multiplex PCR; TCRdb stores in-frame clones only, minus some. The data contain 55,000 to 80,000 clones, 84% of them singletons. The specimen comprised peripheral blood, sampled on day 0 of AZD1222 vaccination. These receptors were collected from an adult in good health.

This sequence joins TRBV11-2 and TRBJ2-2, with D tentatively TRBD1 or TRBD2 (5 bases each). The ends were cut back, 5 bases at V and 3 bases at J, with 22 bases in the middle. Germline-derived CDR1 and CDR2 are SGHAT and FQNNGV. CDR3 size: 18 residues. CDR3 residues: CASSLTGWVGAYTGELFF. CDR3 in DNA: TGTGCCAGCAGCCTGACGGGGTGGGTCGGGGCGTACACCGGGGAGCTGTTTTTT.

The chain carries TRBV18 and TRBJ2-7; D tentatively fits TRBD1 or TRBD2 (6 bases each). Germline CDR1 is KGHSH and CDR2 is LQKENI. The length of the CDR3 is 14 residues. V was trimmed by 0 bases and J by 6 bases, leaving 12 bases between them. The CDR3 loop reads CASSPPTGGGEQYF. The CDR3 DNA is TGTGCCAGCTCACCACCAACAGGAGGGGGCGAGCAGTACTTC.

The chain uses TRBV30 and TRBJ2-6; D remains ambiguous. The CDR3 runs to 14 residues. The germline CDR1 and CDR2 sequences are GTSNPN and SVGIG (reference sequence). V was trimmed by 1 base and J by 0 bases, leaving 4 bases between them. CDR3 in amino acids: CAWSGGSGANVLTF. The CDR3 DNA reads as TGTGCCTGGAGTGGAGGCTCTGGGGCCAACGTCCTGACTTTC.

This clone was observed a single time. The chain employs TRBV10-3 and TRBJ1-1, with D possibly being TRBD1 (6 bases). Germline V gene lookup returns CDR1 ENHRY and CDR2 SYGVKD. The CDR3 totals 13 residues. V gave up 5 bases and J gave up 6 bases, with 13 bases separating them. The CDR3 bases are TGTGCCATCAGTACCCTAGGGGGGGCTGAAGCTTTCTTT. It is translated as CAISTLGGAEAFF.

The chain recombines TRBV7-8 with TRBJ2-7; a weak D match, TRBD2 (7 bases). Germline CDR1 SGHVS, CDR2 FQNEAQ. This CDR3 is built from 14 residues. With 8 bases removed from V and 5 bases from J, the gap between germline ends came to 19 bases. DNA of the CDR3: TGTGCCAGCGGAGGCTGGGGGGGCTTGAACGAGCAGTACTTC. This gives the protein CASGGWGGLNEQYF. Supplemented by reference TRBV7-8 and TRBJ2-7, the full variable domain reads GAGVSQSPRYKVAKRGQDVALRCDPISGHVSLFWYQQALGQGPEFLTYFQNEAQLDKSGLPSDRFFAERPEGSVSTLKIQRTQQEDSAVYLCASGGWGGLNEQYFGPGTRLTVT.

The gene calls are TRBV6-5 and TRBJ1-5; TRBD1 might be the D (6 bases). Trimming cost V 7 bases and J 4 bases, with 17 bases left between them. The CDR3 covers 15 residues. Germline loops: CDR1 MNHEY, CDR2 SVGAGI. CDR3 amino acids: CASTQRSQGNQPQHF. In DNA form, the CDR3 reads TGTGCCAGCACCCAAAGGTCCCAGGGGAATCAGCCCCAGCATTTT.

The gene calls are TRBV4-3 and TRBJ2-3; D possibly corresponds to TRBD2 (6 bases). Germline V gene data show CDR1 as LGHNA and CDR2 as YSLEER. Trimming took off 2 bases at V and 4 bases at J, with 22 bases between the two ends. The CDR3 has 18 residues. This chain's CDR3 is CASSQRASGTGSPDTQYF. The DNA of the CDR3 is TGCGCCAGCAGCCAACGCGCTTCCGGGACCGGGAGCCCAGATACGCAGTATTTT.

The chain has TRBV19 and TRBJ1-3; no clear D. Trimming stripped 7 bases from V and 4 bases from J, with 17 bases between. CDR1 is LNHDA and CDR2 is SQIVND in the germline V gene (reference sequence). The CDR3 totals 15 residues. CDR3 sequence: CASNLHGSEGNTIYF. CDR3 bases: TGTGCCAGTAACTTACACGGATCGGAGGGAAACACCATATATTTT.

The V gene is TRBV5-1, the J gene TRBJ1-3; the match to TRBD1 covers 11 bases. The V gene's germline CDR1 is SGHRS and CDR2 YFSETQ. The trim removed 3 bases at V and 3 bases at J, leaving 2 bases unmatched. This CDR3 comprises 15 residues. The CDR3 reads CASSSGQGDGNTIYF. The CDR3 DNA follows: TGCGCCAGCAGCTCGGGACAGGGGGATGGAAACACCATATATTTT. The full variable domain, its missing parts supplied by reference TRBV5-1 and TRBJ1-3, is KAGVTQTPRYLIKTRGQQVTLSCSPISGHRSVSWYQQTPGQGLQFLFEYFSETQRNKGNFPGRFSGRQFSNSRSEMNVSTLELGDSALYLCASSSGQGDGNTIYFGEGSWLTVV.

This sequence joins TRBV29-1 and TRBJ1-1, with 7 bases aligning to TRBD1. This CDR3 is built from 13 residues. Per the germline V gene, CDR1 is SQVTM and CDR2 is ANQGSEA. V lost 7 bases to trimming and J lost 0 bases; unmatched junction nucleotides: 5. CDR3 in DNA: TGCAGCGGATCGACAGGGTTGAACACTGAAGCTTTCTTT. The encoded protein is CSGSTGLNTEAFF.

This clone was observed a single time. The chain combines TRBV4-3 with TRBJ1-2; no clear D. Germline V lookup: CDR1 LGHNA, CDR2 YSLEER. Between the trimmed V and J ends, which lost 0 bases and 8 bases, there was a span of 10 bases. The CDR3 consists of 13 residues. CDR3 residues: CASSQEAGKGYTF. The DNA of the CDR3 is TGCGCCAGCAGCCAAGAAGCGGGGAAGGGCTACACCTTC.

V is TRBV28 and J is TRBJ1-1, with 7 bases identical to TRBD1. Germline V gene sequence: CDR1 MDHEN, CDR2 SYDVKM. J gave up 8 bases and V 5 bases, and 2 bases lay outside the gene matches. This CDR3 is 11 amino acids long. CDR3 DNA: TGTGCCAGCAGTGACAGGGTAGAAGCTTTCTTT. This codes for CASSDRVEAFF.

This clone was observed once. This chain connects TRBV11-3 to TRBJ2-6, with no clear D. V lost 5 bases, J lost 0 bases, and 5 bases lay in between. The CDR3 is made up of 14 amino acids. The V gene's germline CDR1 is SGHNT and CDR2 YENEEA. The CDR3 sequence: CASSTTSGANVLTF. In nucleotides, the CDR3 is TGTGCCAGCAGCACGACCTCTGGGGCCAACGTCCTGACTTTC.